This record concerns one T cell receptor (beta chain) sequence. This sample stems from a study of blood T cell repertoires in COVID-19. Repertoires were generated with immunoSEQ multiplex PCR, while TCRdb's copy carries only in-frame clones and drops some. The profile covers roughly 200,000 clones, with approximately 80% appearing a single time and roughly 7% taken by the ten largest. Sequencing used peripheral blood. This clonotype was sampled from an elderly woman with COVID-19, enrolled during active disease.

CDR3 protein: CASSESGQETNQPQHF. The CDR3 DNA sequence: TGCGCCAGCAGTGAGTCCGGCCAGGAAACCAATCAGCCCCAGCATTTT. The chain uses TRBV10-1 and TRBJ1-5, with D unclear. Germline V gene data show CDR1 as WNHNN and CDR2 as SYGVQD (reference sequence). The ends were cut back, 0 bases at V and 3 bases at J, with 12 bases in the middle. The CDR3 runs to 16 residues.